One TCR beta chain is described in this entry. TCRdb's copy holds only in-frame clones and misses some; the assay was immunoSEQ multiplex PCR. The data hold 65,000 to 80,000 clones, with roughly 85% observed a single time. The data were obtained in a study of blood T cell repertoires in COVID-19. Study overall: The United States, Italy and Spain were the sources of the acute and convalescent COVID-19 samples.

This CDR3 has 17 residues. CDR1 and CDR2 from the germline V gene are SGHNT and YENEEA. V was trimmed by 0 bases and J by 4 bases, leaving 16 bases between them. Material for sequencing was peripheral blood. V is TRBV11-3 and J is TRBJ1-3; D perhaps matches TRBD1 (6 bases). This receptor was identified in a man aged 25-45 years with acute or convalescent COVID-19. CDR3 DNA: TGTGCCAGCAGCTTAGAGCCCGTGACAGGAGTGGGAAACACCATATATTTT. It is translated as CASSLEPVTGVGNTIYF.